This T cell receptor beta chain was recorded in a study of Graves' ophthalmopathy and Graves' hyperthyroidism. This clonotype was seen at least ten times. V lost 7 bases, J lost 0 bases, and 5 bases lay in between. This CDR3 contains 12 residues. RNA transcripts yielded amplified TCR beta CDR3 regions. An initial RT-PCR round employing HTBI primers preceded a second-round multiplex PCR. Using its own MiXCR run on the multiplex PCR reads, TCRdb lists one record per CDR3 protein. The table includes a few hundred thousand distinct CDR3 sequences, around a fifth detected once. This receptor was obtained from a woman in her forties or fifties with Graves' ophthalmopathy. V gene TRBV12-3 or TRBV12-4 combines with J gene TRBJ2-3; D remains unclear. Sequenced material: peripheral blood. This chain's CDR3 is CASTESTDTQYF. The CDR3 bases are TGTGCCAGCACAGAGAGCACAGATACGCAGTATTTT.